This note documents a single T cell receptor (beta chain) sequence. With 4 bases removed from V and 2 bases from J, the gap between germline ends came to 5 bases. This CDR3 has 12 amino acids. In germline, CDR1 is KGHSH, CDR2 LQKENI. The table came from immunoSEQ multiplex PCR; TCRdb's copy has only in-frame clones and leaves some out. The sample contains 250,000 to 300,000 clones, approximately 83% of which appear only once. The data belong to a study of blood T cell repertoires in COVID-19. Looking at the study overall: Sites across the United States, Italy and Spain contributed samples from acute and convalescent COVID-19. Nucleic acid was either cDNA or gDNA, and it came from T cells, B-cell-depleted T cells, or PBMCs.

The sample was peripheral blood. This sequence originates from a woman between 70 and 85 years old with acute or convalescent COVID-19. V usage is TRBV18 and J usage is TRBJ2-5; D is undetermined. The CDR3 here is CASSREQETQYF. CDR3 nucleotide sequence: TGTGCCAGCTCACGCGAACAAGAGACCCAGTACTTC.